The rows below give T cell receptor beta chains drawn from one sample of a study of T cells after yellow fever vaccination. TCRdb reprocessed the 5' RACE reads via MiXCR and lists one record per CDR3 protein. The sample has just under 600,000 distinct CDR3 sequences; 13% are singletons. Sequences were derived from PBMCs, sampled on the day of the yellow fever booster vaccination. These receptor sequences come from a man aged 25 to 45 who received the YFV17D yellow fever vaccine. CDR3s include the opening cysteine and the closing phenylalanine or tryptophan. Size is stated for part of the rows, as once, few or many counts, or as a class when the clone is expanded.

CDR3aa: CASTPPGRTTQYF
abundance: few
j_gene: TRBJ2-5
v_gene: TRBV28

CDR3aa: CSAHLNTDTQYF
abundance: few
j_gene: TRBJ2-3
v_gene: TRBV20-1

CDR3aa: CASSLTSGTSYNEQFF
abundance: -
j_gene: TRBJ2-1
v_gene: TRBV5-1

CDR3aa: CASSYLGQGINQPQHF
abundance: -
j_gene: TRBJ1-5
v_gene: TRBV6-2/TRBV6-3

CDR3aa: CSAIVGLHQANTQYF
abundance: -
j_gene: TRBJ2-3
v_gene: TRBV20-1

CDR3aa: CASSRTGALSYEQYF
abundance: few
j_gene: TRBJ2-7
v_gene: TRBV12-3/TRBV12-4

CDR3aa: CASSASRADTQYF
abundance: few
j_gene: TRBJ2-3
v_gene: TRBV4-2

CDR3aa: CASSLAGQKIRAGELFF
abundance: few
j_gene: TRBJ2-2
v_gene: TRBV5-1

CDR3aa: CASSPPDSATNEKLFF
abundance: -
j_gene: TRBJ1-4
v_gene: TRBV18

CDR3aa: CASSVSGRVNTGELFF
abundance: -
j_gene: TRBJ2-2
v_gene: TRBV5-1

CDR3aa: CASSAGDNTEAFF
abundance: -
j_gene: TRBJ1-1
v_gene: TRBV5-1

CDR3aa: CASSLEWGGYTEAFF
abundance: -
j_gene: TRBJ1-1
v_gene: TRBV5-1

CDR3aa: CASSFISFRVSYNEQFF
abundance: few
j_gene: TRBJ2-1
v_gene: TRBV7-9

CDR3aa: CASSFGPQGRQETQYF
abundance: -
j_gene: TRBJ2-5
v_gene: TRBV5-1

CDR3aa: CSGLPAVTSYNEQFF
abundance: -
j_gene: TRBJ2-1
v_gene: TRBV29-1

CDR3aa: CASSLGVRGQAEQFF
abundance: -
j_gene: TRBJ2-1
v_gene: TRBV11-2

CDR3aa: CASSLPGQAYNEQFF
abundance: few
j_gene: TRBJ2-1
v_gene: TRBV5-1

CDR3aa: CASSSRTGGGDTQYF
abundance: many
j_gene: TRBJ2-3
v_gene: TRBV7-2

CDR3aa: CASSSDPGYEQYF
abundance: -
j_gene: TRBJ2-7
v_gene: TRBV7-2

CDR3aa: CASTYGRGYGTLHF
abundance: -
j_gene: TRBJ1-6
v_gene: TRBV6-1

CDR3aa: CASSPGDNEQFF
abundance: many
j_gene: TRBJ2-1
v_gene: TRBV18

CDR3aa: CASSSSLFRVSGSRNEQFF
abundance: many
j_gene: TRBJ2-1
v_gene: TRBV27

CDR3aa: CASSFFRGGLSYNEQFF
abundance: few
j_gene: TRBJ2-1
v_gene: TRBV7-9

CDR3aa: CSARDITSGGIEQFF
abundance: few
j_gene: TRBJ2-1
v_gene: TRBV20-1

CDR3aa: CASSLVLIDGFEGAYEQYF
abundance: -
j_gene: TRBJ2-7
v_gene: TRBV11-1

CDR3aa: CASSSTDTDTQYF
abundance: many
j_gene: TRBJ2-3
v_gene: TRBV28

CDR3aa: CASTAGLAGTGELFF
abundance: few
j_gene: TRBJ2-2
v_gene: TRBV6-1

CDR3aa: CASRTPPGRGRTEAFF
abundance: -
j_gene: TRBJ1-1
v_gene: TRBV28

CDR3aa: CASSPGAYEQYF
abundance: many
j_gene: TRBJ2-7
v_gene: TRBV3-1

CDR3aa: CSVGGTAYGYTF
abundance: -
j_gene: TRBJ1-2
v_gene: TRBV29-1

CDR3aa: CASSSFDGTGHYEQYF
abundance: few
j_gene: TRBJ2-7
v_gene: TRBV5-6

CDR3aa: CSARDYHSGPYSYEQYF
abundance: -
j_gene: TRBJ2-7
v_gene: TRBV20-1

CDR3aa: CSVEDPAYQETQYF
abundance: -
j_gene: TRBJ2-5
v_gene: TRBV29-1

CDR3aa: CASSLAAELAGGFYNEQFF
abundance: -
j_gene: TRBJ2-1
v_gene: TRBV7-2

CDR3aa: CASSLARGLVGEQFF
abundance: few
j_gene: TRBJ2-1
v_gene: TRBV7-8

CDR3aa: CASSLSGNDQYF
abundance: few
j_gene: TRBJ2-5
v_gene: TRBV27

CDR3aa: CASSSSNEQYF
abundance: many
j_gene: TRBJ2-7
v_gene: TRBV7-2

CDR3aa: CASSSQTMGPYF
abundance: few
j_gene: TRBJ2-3
v_gene: TRBV6-5

CDR3aa: CSAILRDSYNEQFF
abundance: -
j_gene: TRBJ2-1
v_gene: TRBV20-1

CDR3aa: CASSLQTGGGDTQYF
abundance: -
j_gene: TRBJ2-3
v_gene: TRBV4-3